These T cell receptor beta chains were read from a single sample in a study of T cell responses to AZD1222 COVID-19 vaccine. Sequencing was performed with immunoSEQ multiplex PCR; in TCRdb, only in-frame clones are kept and a portion is missing. The sample lists 150,000 to 200,000 clones; just over 90% were seen once. The sample was peripheral blood, taken 28 days after the second AZD1222 dose. The receptor set was obtained from an adult who received the AZD1222 COVID-19 vaccine. The CDR3 runs from the conserved cysteine through the conserved F or W. Fields, in order: CDR3 protein, CDR3 DNA, V gene, J gene, clone size, D gene. A D gene is named only where the DNA matches it firmly. Rows may omit the clone size; those that give it use once, few, many or a size class.

CDR3 protein: CASSFQGLQPQHF
CDR3 DNA: TGTGCCAGCAGCTTCCAGGGCTTGCAGCCCCAGCATTTT
V gene: TRBV5-5
J gene: TRBJ1-5
clone size: NA
D gene: NA

CDR3 protein: CASSFPDRGTGELFF
CDR3 DNA: TGTGCCAGCAGCTTTCCGGACAGGGGCACCGGGGAGCTGTTTTTT
V gene: TRBV5-4
J gene: TRBJ2-2
clone size: NA
D gene: TRBD1

CDR3 protein: CASSGSVLYGYTF
CDR3 DNA: TGTGCCAGCAGTGGGTCAGTGCTCTATGGCTACACCTTC
V gene: TRBV7-8
J gene: TRBJ1-2
clone size: NA
D gene: NA

CDR3 protein: CASSSAARDAPYGYTF
CDR3 DNA: TGTGCCAGCAGCTCGGCGGCTCGGGACGCCCCCTATGGCTACACCTTC
V gene: TRBV13
J gene: TRBJ1-2
clone size: NA
D gene: NA

CDR3 protein: CASSSRATGTDTQYF
CDR3 DNA: TGTGCCAGCAGCAGCCGGGCCACGGGCACAGATACGCAGTATTTT
V gene: TRBV6-6
J gene: TRBJ2-3
clone size: NA
D gene: NA

CDR3 protein: CASSFPSADSSYEQYF
CDR3 DNA: TGTGCCAGCAGCTTCCCCTCGGCGGACAGCTCCTACGAGCAGTACTTC
V gene: TRBV5-4
J gene: TRBJ2-7
clone size: NA
D gene: NA

CDR3 protein: CASSWGTGVGNTIYF
CDR3 DNA: TGTGCCAGCAGCTGGGGGACAGGGGTCGGAAACACCATATATTTT
V gene: TRBV28
J gene: TRBJ1-3
clone size: NA
D gene: TRBD1

CDR3 protein: CASNMGPELFF
CDR3 DNA: TGTGCCAGCAACATGGGACCGGAGCTGTTTTTT
V gene: TRBV2
J gene: TRBJ2-2
clone size: NA
D gene: NA

CDR3 protein: CASSFGGAGSYEQYF
CDR3 DNA: TGTGCCAGCAGTTTCGGGGGGGCCGGATCCTACGAGCAGTACTTC
V gene: TRBV6-2/TRBV6-3
J gene: TRBJ2-7
clone size: NA
D gene: TRBD2

CDR3 protein: CASSVRGGQPPQPQHF
CDR3 DNA: TGCGCCAGCAGCGTTAGAGGAGGACAGCCACCTCAGCCCCAGCATTTT
V gene: TRBV10-1
J gene: TRBJ1-5
clone size: NA
D gene: NA

CDR3 protein: CASSLPGGNQPQHF
CDR3 DNA: TGTGCCAGCAGCTTACCAGGGGGAAATCAGCCCCAGCATTTT
V gene: TRBV7-2
J gene: TRBJ1-5
clone size: NA
D gene: TRBD1

CDR3 protein: CASSGAGTEAFF
CDR3 DNA: TGTGCCAGCAGCGGGGCGGGGACTGAAGCTTTCTTT
V gene: TRBV27
J gene: TRBJ1-1
clone size: NA
D gene: NA

CDR3 protein: CATSREKGGSYEQYF
CDR3 DNA: TGTGCCACCAGCAGAGAAAAGGGTGGATCCTACGAGCAGTACTTC
V gene: TRBV15
J gene: TRBJ2-7
clone size: NA
D gene: NA

CDR3 protein: CASSLLLGNTEAFF
CDR3 DNA: TGTGCCAGCAGCTTACTTTTAGGGAACACTGAAGCTTTCTTT
V gene: TRBV13
J gene: TRBJ1-1
clone size: NA
D gene: NA

CDR3 protein: CASRGFLREETQYF
CDR3 DNA: TGCGCCAGTCGGGGGTTTTTACGGGAAGAGACCCAGTACTTC
V gene: TRBV5-1
J gene: TRBJ2-5
clone size: NA
D gene: NA

CDR3 protein: CASSLGGGGNQPQHF
CDR3 DNA: TGTGCCAGCAGCTTAGGCGGGGGTGGCAATCAGCCCCAGCATTTT
V gene: TRBV11-2
J gene: TRBJ1-5
clone size: NA
D gene: NA

CDR3 protein: CASSLEGFRKNIQYF
CDR3 DNA: TGTGCCAGCAGCTTGGAGGGGTTTCGCAAAAACATTCAGTACTTC
V gene: TRBV5-5
J gene: TRBJ2-4
clone size: once
D gene: NA

CDR3 protein: CASSSGLAGNQETQYF
CDR3 DNA: TGTGCCAGCAGCTCCGGACTAGCGGGGAACCAAGAGACCCAGTACTTC
V gene: TRBV5-8
J gene: TRBJ2-5
clone size: NA
D gene: TRBD2